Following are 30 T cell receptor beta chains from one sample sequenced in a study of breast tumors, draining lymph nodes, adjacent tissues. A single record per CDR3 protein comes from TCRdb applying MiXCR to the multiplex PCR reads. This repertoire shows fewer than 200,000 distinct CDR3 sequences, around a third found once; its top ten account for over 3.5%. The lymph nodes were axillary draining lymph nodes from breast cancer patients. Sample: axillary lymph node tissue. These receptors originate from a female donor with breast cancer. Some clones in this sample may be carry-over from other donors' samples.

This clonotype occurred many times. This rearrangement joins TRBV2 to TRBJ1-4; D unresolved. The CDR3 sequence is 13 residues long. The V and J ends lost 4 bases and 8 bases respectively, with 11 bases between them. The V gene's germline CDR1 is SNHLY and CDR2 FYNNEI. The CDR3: CASSGRLGEKLFF. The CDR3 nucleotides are TGTGCCAGCAGTGGGCGACTCGGGGAAAAACTGTTTTTT.

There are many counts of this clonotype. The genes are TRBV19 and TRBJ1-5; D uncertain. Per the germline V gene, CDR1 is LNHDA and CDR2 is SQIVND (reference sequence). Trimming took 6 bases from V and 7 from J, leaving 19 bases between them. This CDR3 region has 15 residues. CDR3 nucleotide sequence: TGTGCCAGTAGGCCCGGACTGAGGAGGTACCAGCCCCAGCATTTT. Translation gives CASRPGLRRYQPQHF.

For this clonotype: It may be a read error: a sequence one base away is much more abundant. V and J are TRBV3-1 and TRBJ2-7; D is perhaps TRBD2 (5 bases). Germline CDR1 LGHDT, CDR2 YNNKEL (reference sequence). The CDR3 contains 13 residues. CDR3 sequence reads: CPSTGDGAYEQYF. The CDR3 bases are TGTCCCAGCACCGGCGACGGGGCCTACGAGCAGTACTTC.

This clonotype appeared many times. The CDR3 is CASSLTGRGYYEQYF. The CDR3 bases are TGTGCCAGCAGCCTTACAGGCCGCGGATACTACGAGCAGTACTTC. The V gene is TRBV7-9, the J gene TRBJ2-7; D perhaps matches TRBD1 (5 bases). Per germline, CDR1 SEHNR and CDR2 FQNEAQ (reference sequence). V lost 5 bases, J lost 3 bases, and 17 bases lay in between. The CDR3 contains 15 residues. Full variable domain (rest looked up from reference TRBV7-9 and TRBJ2-7): DTGVSQNPRHKITKRGQNVTFRCDPISEHNRLYWYRQTLGQGPEFLTYFQNEAQLEKSRLLSDRFSAERPKGSFSTLEIQRTEQGDSAMYLCASSLTGRGYYEQYFGPGTRLTVT.

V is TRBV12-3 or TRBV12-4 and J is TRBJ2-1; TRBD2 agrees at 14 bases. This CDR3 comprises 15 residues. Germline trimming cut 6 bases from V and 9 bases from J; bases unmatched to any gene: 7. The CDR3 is CASRAGTSGSSEQFF. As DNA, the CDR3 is TGTGCCAGCAGAGCCGGGACTAGCGGGAGTAGTGAGCAGTTCTTC.

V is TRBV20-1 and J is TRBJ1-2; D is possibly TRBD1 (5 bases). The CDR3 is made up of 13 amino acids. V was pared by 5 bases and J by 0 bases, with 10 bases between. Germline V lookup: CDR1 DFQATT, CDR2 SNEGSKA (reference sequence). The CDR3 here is CSARGPSNYGYTF. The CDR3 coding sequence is TGCAGTGCTCGGGGACCTTCTAACTATGGCTACACCTTC.

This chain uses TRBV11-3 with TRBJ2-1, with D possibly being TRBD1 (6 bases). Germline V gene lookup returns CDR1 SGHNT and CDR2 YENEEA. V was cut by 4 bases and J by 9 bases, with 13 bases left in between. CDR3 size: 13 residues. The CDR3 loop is CASSSEQGTEQFF. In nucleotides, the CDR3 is TGTGCCAGCAGCTCGGAACAGGGCACTGAGCAGTTCTTC.

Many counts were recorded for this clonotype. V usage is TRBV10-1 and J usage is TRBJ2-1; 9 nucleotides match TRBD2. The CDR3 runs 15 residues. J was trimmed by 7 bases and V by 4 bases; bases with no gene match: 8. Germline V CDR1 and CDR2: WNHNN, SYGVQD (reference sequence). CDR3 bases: TGCGCCAGCAGTGGGAGGACTAGCGATATGAATGAGCAGTTCTTC. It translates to CASSGRTSDMNEQFF.

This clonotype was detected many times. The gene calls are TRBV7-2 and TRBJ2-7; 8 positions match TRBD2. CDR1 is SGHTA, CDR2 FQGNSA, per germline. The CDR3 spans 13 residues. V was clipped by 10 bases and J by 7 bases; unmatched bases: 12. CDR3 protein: CATTQAGAGEQYF. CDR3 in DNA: TGTGCCACCACGCAAGCGGGAGCAGGGGAGCAGTACTTC.

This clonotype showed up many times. CDR3 in amino acids: CASSQDRGVAGVMYEQYF. CDR3 coding DNA: TGTGCCAGCAGCCAAGATCGGGGCGTAGCGGGGGTGATGTACGAGCAGTACTTC. The V and J genes are TRBV4-2 and TRBJ2-7; 9 bases map to TRBD2. The junction had 13 bases not matched to a gene; V was cut back by 0 bases and J by 4 bases. The CDR3 consists of 18 residues. The germline V gene has CDR1 LGHNA and CDR2 YNFKEQ.

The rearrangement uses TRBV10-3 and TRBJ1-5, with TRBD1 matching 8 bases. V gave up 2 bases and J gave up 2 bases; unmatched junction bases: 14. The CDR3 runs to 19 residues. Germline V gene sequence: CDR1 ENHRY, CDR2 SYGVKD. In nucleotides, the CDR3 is TGTGCCATCAGTGAGACAACGGCCAGGGGGCGAGGAGGCAATCAGCCCCAGCATTTT. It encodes CAISETTARGRGGNQPQHF.

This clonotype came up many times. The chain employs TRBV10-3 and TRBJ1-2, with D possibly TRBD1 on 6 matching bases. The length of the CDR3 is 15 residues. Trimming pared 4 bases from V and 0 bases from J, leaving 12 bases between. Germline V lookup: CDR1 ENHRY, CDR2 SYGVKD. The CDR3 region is CAISGPPGANYGYTF. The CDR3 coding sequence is TGTGCCATCAGTGGACCCCCAGGGGCTAACTATGGCTACACCTTC.

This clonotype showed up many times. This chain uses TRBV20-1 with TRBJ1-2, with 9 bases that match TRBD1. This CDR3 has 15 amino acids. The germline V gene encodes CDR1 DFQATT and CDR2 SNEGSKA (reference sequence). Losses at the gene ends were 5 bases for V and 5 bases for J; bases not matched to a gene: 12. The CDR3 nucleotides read TGCAGTGCTCCGGGACAGGGAAGATCCCCTTATGGCTACACCTTC. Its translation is CSAPGQGRSPYGYTF.

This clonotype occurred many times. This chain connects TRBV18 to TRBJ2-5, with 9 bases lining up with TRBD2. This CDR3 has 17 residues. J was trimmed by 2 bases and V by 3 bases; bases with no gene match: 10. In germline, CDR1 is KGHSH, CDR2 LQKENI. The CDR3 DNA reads TGTGCCAGCTCACCGCTGCCCCCGCTAGCGGGGCAAGAGACCCAGTACTTC. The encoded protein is CASSPLPPLAGQETQYF.

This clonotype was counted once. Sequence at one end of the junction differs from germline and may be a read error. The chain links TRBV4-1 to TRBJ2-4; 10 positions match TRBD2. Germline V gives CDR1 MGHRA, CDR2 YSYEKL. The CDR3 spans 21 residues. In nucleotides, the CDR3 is TGCGCCAGCAGCCAAGGTGGGCCTAGCGGGAGAAAGGGGAAAGCCAAAAACGTTCAGTACTTC. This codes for CASSQGGPSGRKGKAKNVQYF.

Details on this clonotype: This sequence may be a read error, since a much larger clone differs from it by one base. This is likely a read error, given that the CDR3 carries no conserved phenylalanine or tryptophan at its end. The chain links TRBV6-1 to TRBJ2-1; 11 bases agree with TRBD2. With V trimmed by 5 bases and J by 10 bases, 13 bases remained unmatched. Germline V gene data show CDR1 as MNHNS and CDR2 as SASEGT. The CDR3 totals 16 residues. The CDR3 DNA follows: TGTGCCAGCAGTCCAACCGGGACTAGCGGCCTCGGGGAGCAGTTCTAC. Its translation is CASSPTGTSGLGEQFY.

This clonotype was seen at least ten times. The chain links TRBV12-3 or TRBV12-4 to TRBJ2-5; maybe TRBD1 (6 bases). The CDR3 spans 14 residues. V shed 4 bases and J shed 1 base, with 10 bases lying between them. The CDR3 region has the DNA TGTGCCAGCAGTTCAGGGACAACCCAAGAGACCCAGTACTTC. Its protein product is CASSSGTTQETQYF.

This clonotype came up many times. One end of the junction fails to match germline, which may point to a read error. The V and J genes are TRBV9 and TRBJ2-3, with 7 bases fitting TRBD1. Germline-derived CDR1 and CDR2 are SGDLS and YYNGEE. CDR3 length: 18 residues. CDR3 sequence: CASSPRVGGPALTNTQYF. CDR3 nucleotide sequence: TGTGCCAGCAGCCCTAGGGTAGGGGGCCCCGCCCTCACAAATACGCAGTATTTT. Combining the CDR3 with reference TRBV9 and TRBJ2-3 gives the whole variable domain DSGVTQTPKHLITATGQRVTLRCSPRSGDLSVYWYQQSLDQGLQFLIQYYNGEERAKGNILERFSAQQFPDLHSELNLSSLELGDSALYFCASSPRVGGPALTNTQYFGPGTRLTVL.

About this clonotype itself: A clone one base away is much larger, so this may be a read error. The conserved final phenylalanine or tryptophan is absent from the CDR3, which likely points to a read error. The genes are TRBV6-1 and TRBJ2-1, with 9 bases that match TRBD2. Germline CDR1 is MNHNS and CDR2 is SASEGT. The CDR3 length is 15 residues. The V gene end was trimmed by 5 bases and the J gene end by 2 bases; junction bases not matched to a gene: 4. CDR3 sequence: CASSLAGQPYNEQFV. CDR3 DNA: TGTGCCAGCAGTCTAGCGGGACAGCCCTACAATGAGCAGTTCGTC.

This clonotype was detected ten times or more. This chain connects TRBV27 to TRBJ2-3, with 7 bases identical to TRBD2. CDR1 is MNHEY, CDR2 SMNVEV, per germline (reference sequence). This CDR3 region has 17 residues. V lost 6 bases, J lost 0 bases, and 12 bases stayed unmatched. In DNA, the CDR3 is TGTGCCAGCAGCAGACGGGGGGTTTATACTAGCACAGATACGCAGTATTTT. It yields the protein CASSRRGVYTSTDTQYF.

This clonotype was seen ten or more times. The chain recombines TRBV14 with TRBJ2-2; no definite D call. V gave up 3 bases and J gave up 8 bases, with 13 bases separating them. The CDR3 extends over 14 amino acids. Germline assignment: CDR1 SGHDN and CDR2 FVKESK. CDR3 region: CASSHSSEVGELFF. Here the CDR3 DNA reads TGTGCCAGCAGCCACTCTTCAGAGGTGGGGGAGCTGTTTTTT.

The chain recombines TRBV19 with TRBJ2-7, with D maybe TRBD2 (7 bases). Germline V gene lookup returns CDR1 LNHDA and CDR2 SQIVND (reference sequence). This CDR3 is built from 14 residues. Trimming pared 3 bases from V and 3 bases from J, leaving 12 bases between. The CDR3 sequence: CASSMGGASYEQYF. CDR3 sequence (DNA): TGTGCCAGTAGTATGGGGGGGGCGAGCTACGAGCAGTACTTC.

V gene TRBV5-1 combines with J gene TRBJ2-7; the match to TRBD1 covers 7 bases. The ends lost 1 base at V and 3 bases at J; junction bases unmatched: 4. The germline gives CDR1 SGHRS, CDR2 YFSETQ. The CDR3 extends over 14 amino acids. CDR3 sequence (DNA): TGCGCCAGCAGCTTGACCCACAGGGGCTACGAGCAGTACTTC. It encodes CASSLTHRGYEQYF.

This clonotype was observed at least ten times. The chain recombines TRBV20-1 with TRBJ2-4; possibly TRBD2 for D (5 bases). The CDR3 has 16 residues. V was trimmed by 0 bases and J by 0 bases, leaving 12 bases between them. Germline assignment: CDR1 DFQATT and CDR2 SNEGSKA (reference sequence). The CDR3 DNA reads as TGCAGTGCTAGAGACGGGTGGGAGCTAGCCAAAAACATTCAGTACTTC. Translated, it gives CSARDGWELAKNIQYF.

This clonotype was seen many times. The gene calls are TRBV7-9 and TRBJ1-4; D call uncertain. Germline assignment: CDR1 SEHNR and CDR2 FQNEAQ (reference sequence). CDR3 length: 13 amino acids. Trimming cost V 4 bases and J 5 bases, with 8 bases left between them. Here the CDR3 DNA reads TGTGCCAGCAGCTCCGGACGGAATGAAAAACTGTTTTTT. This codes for CASSSGRNEKLFF.

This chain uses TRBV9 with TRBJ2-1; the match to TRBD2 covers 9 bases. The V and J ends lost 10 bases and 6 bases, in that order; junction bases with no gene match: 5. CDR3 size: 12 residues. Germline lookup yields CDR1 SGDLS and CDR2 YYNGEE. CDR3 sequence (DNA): TGTGCCCTGGGACTAGCTTCCAATGAGCAGTTCTTC. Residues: CALGLASNEQFF.

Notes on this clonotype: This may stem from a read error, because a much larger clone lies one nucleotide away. The chain's CDR3 is CASSSITDTGGYTF. CDR3 sequence (DNA): TGTGCCAGCAGTTCAATCACGGATACCGGAGGCTACACCTTC. The V and J genes are TRBV6-2 or TRBV6-3 and TRBJ1-2; no clear D. Per germline, CDR1 MNHEY and CDR2 SVGEGT. CDR3 length: 14 amino acids. The V end was cut by 4 bases, the J end by 8 bases, with 17 bases between.

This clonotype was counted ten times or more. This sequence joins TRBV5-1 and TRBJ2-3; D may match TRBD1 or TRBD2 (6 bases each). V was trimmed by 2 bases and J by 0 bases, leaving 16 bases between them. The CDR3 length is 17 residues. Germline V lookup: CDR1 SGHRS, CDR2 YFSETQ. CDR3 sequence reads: CASSFRGRSGSTDTQYF. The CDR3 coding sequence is TGCGCCAGCAGCTTCCGGGGGCGAAGCGGGAGCACAGATACGCAGTATTTT.

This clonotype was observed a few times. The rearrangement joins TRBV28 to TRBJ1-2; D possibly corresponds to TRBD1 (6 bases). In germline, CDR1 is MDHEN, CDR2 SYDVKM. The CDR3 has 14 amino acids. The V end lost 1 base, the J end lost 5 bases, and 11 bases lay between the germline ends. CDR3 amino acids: CASSLFRGRYGYTF. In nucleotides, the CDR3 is TGTGCCAGCAGTTTATTCAGGGGAAGGTATGGCTACACCTTC.

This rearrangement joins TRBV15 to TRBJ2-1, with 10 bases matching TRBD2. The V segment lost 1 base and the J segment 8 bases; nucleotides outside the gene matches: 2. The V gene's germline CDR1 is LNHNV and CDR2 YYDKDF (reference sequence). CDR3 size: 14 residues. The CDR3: CATSRASGGDEQFF. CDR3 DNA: TGTGCCACCAGCAGAGCCAGCGGGGGGGATGAGCAGTTCTTC.